This passage covers 3 T cell receptor beta chains from one sample sequenced in a study of neoadjuvant anti-PD-1 for oral cavity cancer. Method: immunoSEQ multiplex PCR; TCRdb's copy keeps in-frame clones and lacks some. In the table there are 6,000 to 8,500 clones, about 54% of which are singletons. This specimen consisted of tumor tissue, obtained before nivolumab (anti-PD-1) treatment. Receptor source: a person between 40 and 85 years old with oral cavity squamous cell carcinoma.

This clone occurred a few times. The CDR3 DNA is TGTGCCAGCAGCTTAGTACTAGCGGGGGGCCAAGAGACCCAGTACTTC. It translates to CASSLVLAGGQETQYF. V gene TRBV7-8 combines with J gene TRBJ2-5; TRBD2 matches 12 bases. Germline assignment: CDR1 SGHVS and CDR2 FQNEAQ. The CDR3 is made up of 16 amino acids. With 1 base clipped from V and 1 base from J, the junction kept 1 base outside the gene matches.

This rearrangement joins TRBV13 to TRBJ1-6; D is unresolved. CDR1 is PRHDT, CDR2 FYEKMQ, per germline (reference sequence). V was trimmed by 2 bases and J by 7 bases, leaving 6 bases between them. The CDR3 length is 13 residues. CDR3 sequence: CASSLKGNSPLHF. In DNA form, the CDR3 reads TGTGCCAGCAGCTTAAAGGGAAATTCACCCCTCCACTTT. The complete variable domain, with remaining parts taken from reference TRBV13 and TRBJ1-6, reads AAGVIQSPRHLIKEKRETATLKCYPIPRHDTVYWYQQGPGQDPQFLISFYEKMQSDKGSIPDRFSAQQFSDYHSELNMSSLELGDSALYFCASSLKGNSPLHFGNGTRLTVT.

The chain is built from TRBV14 and TRBJ2-7, with a tentative D call TRBD1 (5 bases). The CDR3 has 15 residues. The germline V and J ends were trimmed by 3 bases and 6 bases, with 18 bases remaining between them. CDR1 and CDR2 from the germline V gene are SGHDN and FVKESK. The CDR3 sequence: CASSHLTDQAAEQYF. The CDR3 region has the DNA TGTGCCAGCAGCCATCTGACAGACCAGGCGGCCGAGCAGTACTTC.